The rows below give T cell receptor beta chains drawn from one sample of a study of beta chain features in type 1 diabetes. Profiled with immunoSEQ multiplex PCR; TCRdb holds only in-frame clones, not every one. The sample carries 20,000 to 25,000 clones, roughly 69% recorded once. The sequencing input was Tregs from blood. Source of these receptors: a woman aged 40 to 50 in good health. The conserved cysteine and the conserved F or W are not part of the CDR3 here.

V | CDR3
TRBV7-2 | ASSYPTSGGAPGELF
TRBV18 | ASSPPRGANVLT
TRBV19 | ASRDRQGLNSPLH
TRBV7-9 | ASSHTGQGGTEAF
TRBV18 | ASSPRDRGSDEQF
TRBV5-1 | ASSLGQGKNEQF
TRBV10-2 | ASSDRDSKLF
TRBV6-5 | ASRSSGGNEKLF
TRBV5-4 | ASSPRLAGAKETQY
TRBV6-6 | ASSPRGGLSGELF
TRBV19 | ASSYFKGYNEQF
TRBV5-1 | ASSSRSDTDTQY
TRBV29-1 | SVDRGYTGELF
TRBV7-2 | ATQMTANTEAF
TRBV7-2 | ASSYDRVSTDTQY
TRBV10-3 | AISPTENTEAF
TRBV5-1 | ASSLQGSSYEQY
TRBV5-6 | ASSLDRAYQETQY
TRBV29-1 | SVLWGQGDTQY